This entry features one T cell receptor (beta chain) sequence. Its antigen is undetermined. The same CDR3 is also encoded by other DNA sequences in this sample. Trimming shortened V by 3 bases and J by 0 bases, and 3 bases separated the two germline ends. Per germline, CDR1 LGHDT and CDR2 YNNKEL (reference sequence). The CDR3 is 12 amino acids. The method was immunoSEQ multiplex PCR; TCRdb's version includes in-frame clones alone and lacks a portion of them. The sample carries 180,000 or so clones, just over 90% recorded once. This sample stems from a study of T cell responses to AZD1222 COVID-19 vaccine. The study's findings and limits: Once two AZD1222 doses were given, Spike-specific TCR breadth and depth went up. Repertoire samples came only from after the peak T cell response.

The specimen comprised peripheral blood, sampled on day 0 of AZD1222 vaccination. The clonotype comes from an adult in good health. V usage is TRBV3-1 (or the pseudogene TRBV3-2) and J usage is TRBJ2-7; D remains unclear. The CDR3 sequence is CASSQASYEQYF. The CDR3 DNA follows: TGTGCCAGCAGCCAGGCCTCCTACGAGCAGTACTTC.